This T cell receptor (beta chain) stems from a study of shared clonotypes between healthy human individuals. Findings of the study overall: In contrast to clonotypes shared by all four donors, non-shared clonotypes had lower generation probabilities. Naive subsets typically showed greater estimated richness than memory subsets.

As to this clone: The target antigen is unknown. Within the sample, other DNA sequences also encode this same CDR3.

Naive CD8 populations comprised CD45RO-negative cells positively selected for CCR7, excluding terminally differentiated effector memory CD45RA+ cells. At deep level, the assay was performed. Replicate PCRs for sorted subsets used around 200 ng DNA; this equaled about 30,000 T cell genomes. Generated by immunoSEQ multiplex PCR, the TCRdb table keeps only in-frame clones and is missing some. The data contain about 1.9 million clones, around 95% of them seen just once; the ten biggest clones take up less than 2%. Germline V gene sequence: CDR1 SGHAT, CDR2 FQNNGV. Trimming shortened V by 3 bases and J by 0 bases, and 2 bases separated the two germline ends. The CDR3 is made up of 12 amino acids.

Sequenced: naive CD8+ T cells from PBMCs. The chain carries TRBV11-2 and TRBJ1-1, with D uncertain. The TCR sequence derives from a young man in good health. Some clones in this sample may be carry-over from other donors' samples. In nucleotides, the CDR3 is TGTGCCAGCAGCTTTTTGAACACTGAAGCTTTCTTT. Translated, it gives CASSFLNTEAFF.